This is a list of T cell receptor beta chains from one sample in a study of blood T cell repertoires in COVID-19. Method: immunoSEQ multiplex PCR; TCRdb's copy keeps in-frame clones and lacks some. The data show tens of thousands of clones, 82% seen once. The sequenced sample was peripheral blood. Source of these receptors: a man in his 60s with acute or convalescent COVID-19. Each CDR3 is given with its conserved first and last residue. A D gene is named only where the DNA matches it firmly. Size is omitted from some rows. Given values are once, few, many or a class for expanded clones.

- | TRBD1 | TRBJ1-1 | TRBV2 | CATGQDSTLNTEAFF | TGTGCCACCGGACAGGATTCTACCTTGAACACTGAAGCTTTCTTT
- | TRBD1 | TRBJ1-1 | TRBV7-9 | CASSAQGDTEAFF | TGTGCCAGCAGCGCACAGGGGGACACTGAAGCTTTCTTT
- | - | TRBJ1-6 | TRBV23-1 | CASSWGTSNSPLHF | TGCGCCAGCAGTTGGGGGACAAGTAATTCACCCCTCCACTTT
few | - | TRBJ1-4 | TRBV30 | CAWSDAGPEKLFF | TGTGCCTGGAGTGATGCAGGGCCTGAAAAACTGTTTTTT
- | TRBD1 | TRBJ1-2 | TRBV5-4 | CASSLEGTGRAGYTF | TGTGCCAGCAGCTTGGAAGGGACAGGGAGAGCTGGCTACACCTTC
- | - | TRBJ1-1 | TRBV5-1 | CASSLGSGETTEAFF | TGCGCCAGCAGCTTGGGATCCGGGGAAACCACTGAAGCTTTCTTT
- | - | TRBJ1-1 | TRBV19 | CASSIGRGTEAFF | TGTGCCAGTAGTATCGGCAGGGGCACTGAAGCTTTCTTT
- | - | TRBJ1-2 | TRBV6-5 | CASSYTTGNYGYTF | TGTGCCAGCAGTTACACTACAGGGAACTATGGCTACACCTTC
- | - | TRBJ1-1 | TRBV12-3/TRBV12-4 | CASSLQGNTEAFF | TGTGCCAGCAGTTTACAGGGAAACACTGAAGCTTTCTTT
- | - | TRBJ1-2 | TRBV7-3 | CASSLTGADGYTF | TGTGCCAGCAGCTTAACAGGGGCGGATGGCTACACCTTC
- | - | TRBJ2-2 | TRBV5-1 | CASSLSGTSNTGELFF | TGCGCCAGCAGCTTGTCCGGGACTTCGAACACCGGGGAGCTGTTTTTT
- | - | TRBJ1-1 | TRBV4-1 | CASSSSPNTEAFF | TGCGCCAGCTCGAGCTCCCCGAACACTGAAGCTTTCTTT
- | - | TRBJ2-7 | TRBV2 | CASSVPVSYEQYF | TGTGCCAGCAGTGTCCCCGTCTCCTACGAGCAGTACTTC
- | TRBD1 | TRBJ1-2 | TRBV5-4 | CASSRPTGLFNYGYTF | TGTGCCAGCAGCCGGCCGACAGGGCTTTTTAACTATGGCTACACCTTC
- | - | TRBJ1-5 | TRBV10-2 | CASGRGQPQHF | TGCGCCAGCGGACGGGGTCAGCCCCAGCATTTT
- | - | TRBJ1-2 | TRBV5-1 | CASSSAGIGNYGYTF | TGCGCCAGCAGCTCCGCCGGGATAGGGAACTATGGCTACACCTTC
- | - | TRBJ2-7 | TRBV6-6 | CASAGQLYEQYF | TGTGCCAGTGCGGGGCAGCTGTACGAGCAGTACTTC
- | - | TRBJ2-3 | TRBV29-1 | CSVGTAADTQYF | TGCAGCGTTGGGACAGCCGCAGATACGCAGTATTTT
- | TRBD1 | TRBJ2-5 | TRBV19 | CASSIDRGRPETQYF | TGTGCCAGTAGTATCGACAGGGGGCGTCCGGAGACCCAGTACTTC
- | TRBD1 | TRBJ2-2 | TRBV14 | CASSLGQGLLRRAGELFF | TGTGCCAGCAGCCTGGGACAGGGCTTACTCAGGCGCGCCGGGGAGCTGTTTTTT
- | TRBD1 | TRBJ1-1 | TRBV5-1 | CASSLGRTGAMNTEAFF | TGCGCCAGCAGCTTGGGAAGGACAGGGGCGATGAACACTGAAGCTTTCTTT
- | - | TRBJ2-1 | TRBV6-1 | CASSELGGTYNEQFF | TGTGCCAGCAGTGAATTGGGGGGTACCTACAATGAGCAGTTCTTC
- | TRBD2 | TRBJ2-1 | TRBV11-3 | CASSSGERGHYNEQFF | TGTGCCAGCAGCTCCGGAGAGCGGGGTCATTACAATGAGCAGTTCTTC
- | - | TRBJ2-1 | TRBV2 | CASTEIELGGNEQFF | TGTGCCAGCACCGAGATAGAACTAGGAGGGAATGAGCAGTTCTTC
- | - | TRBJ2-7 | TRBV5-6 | CASSLSSTSYEQYF | TGTGCCAGCAGCTTATCGAGTACCTCCTACGAGCAGTACTTC
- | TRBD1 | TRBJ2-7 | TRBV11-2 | CASSRDRGEQYF | TGTGCCAGCAGCCGCGACAGGGGCGAGCAGTACTTC
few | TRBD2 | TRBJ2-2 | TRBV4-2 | CASSPTHRTRSNTGELFF | TGTGCCAGCAGCCCTACCCATAGGACTAGAAGTAACACCGGGGAGCTGTTTTTT
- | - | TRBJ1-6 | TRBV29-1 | CSVALYSAGKTYNSPLHF | TGCAGCGTTGCTTTGTATTCGGCAGGGAAAACTTATAATTCACCCCTCCACTTT
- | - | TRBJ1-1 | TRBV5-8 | CASSLVLRVNTEAFF | TGTGCCAGCAGCTTGGTTCTCAGGGTGAACACTGAAGCTTTCTTT
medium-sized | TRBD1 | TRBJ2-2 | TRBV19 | CASQFAGGTGELFF | TGTGCCAGTCAATTCGCAGGGGGCACCGGGGAGCTGTTTTTT
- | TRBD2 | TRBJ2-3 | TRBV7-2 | CASSLVAGPTDTQYF | TGTGCCAGCAGCTTAGTAGCGGGGCCCACAGATACGCAGTATTTT
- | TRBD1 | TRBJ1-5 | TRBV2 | CATDFFPDRGAKRGFSNQPQHF | TGTGCCACCGACTTTTTTCCGGACAGGGGCGCCAAGAGGGGCTTTAGCAATCAGCCCCAGCATTTT
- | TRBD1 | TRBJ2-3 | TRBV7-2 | CASSFGQGAREDTQYF | TGTGCCAGCAGCTTCGGACAGGGGGCGAGAGAAGATACGCAGTATTTT
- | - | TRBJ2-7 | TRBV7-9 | CASSPVGHKGYEQYF | TGTGCCAGCAGCCCCGTTGGACATAAGGGGTACGAGCAGTACTTC
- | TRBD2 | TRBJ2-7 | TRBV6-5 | CASSPSGGTWEQYF | TGTGCCAGCAGTCCTAGCGGGGGTACTTGGGAGCAGTACTTC
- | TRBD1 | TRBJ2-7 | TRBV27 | CASSWDRGVNEQYF | TGTGCCAGCAGTTGGGACAGGGGAGTAAACGAGCAGTACTTC
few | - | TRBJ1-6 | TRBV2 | CASETVNSPLHF | TGTGCCAGCGAAACTGTTAATTCACCCCTCCACTTT
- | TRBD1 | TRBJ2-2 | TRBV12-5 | CASGLWYGQGLTGRNTGELFF | TGTGCTAGTGGCCTTTGGTATGGTCAAGGTTTGACAGGGAGAAACACCGGGGAGCTGTTTTTT
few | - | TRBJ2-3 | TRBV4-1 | CASSLRIGDSGGGTDTQYF | TGCGCCAGCAGCCTACGTATTGGTGATTCCGGGGGTGGCACAGATACGCAGTATTTT
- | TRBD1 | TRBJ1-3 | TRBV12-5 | CASGRTGLGNTIYF | TGTGCTAGTGGTAGGACAGGGCTTGGAAACACCATATATTTT
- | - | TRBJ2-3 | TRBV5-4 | CASSLVSGTDTQYF | TGTGCCAGCAGCTTGGTTTCAGGGACAGATACGCAGTATTTT